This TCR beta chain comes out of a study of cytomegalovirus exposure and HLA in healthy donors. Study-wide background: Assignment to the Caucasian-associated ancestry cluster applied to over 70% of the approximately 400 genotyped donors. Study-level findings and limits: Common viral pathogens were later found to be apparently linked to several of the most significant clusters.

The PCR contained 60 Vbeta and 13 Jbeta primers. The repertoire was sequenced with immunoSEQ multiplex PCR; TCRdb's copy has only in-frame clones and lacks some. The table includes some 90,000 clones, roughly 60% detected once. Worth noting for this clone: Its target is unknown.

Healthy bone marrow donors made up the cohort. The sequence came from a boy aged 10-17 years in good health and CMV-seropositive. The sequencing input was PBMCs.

The CDR3 DNA reads TGCGCCAGCAGTGGGCCAGGAGGCACCGGGGAGCTGTTTTTT. Protein sequence: CASSGPGGTGELFF. The chain combines TRBV10-2 with TRBJ2-2, with TRBD2 as a possible D gene (5 bases). Germline CDR1 is WSHSY and CDR2 is SAAADI. This CDR3 region has 14 residues. The V gene lost 4 bases and the J gene lost 4 bases, with 10 bases spanning the gap.